The 15 T cell receptor beta chains presented below share a single source sample, sequenced in a study of shared clonotypes between healthy human individuals. Data came from immunoSEQ multiplex PCR; TCRdb stores just in-frame clones and leaves some out. The sample holds some 300,000 clones; 73% are singletons and the top ten take about 10%. The sequenced sample was memory CD4+ T cells sorted from blood. Described subset: CD45RA-negative fraction. The receptors here all came from a man younger than 45 in good health.

V usage is TRBV9 and J usage is TRBJ2-7; unclear D gene. V lost 1 base to trimming and J lost 5 bases, with 13 bases between them. CDR1 is SGDLS, CDR2 YYNGEE, per germline. CDR3 length equals 14 residues. CDR3: CASSVQALGNEQYF. CDR3 DNA sequence: TGTGCCAGCAGCGTACAAGCCCTGGGCAACGAGCAGTACTTC.

The chain couples TRBV5-5 to TRBJ2-1; 12 bases align to TRBD2. The CDR3 totals 20 residues. The germline CDR1 and CDR2 sequences are SGHKS and YYEKEE (reference sequence). Trimming cost V 2 bases and J 0 bases; bases outside gene matches: 12. The CDR3 DNA reads as TGTGCCAGCAGCTTAATTTCGACTAGCGGGAGAGGGAGCTCCTACAATGAGCAGTTCTTC. Protein: CASSLISTSGRGSSYNEQFF.

The chain is built from TRBV5-4 and TRBJ1-6; a possible D gene is TRBD1 (5 bases). The CDR3 spans 14 residues. CDR1 and CDR2 (germline): SGHNT, YYREEE (reference sequence). V gave up 5 bases and J gave up 7 bases, with 13 bases separating them. CDR3 coding DNA: TGTGCCAGCAGTACGGGACGGTTAAATTCACCCCTCCACTTT. The encoded protein is CASSTGRLNSPLHF. Looking up the rest from reference TRBV5-4 and TRBJ1-6 gives the full variable domain: ETGVTQSPTHLIKTRGQQVTLRCSSQSGHNTVSWYQQALGQGPQFIFQYYREEENGRGNFPPRFSGLQFPNYSSELNVNALELDDSALYLCASSTGRLNSPLHFGNGTRLTVT.

This chain connects TRBV30 to TRBJ2-7; 9 nucleotides match TRBD2. V lost 2 bases, J lost 2 bases, and 4 bases stayed unmatched. Per the germline V gene, CDR1 is GTSNPN and CDR2 is SVGIG (reference sequence). The CDR3 runs to 14 residues. The CDR3 nucleotides read TGTGCCTGGAGTTCTAGCGGGACCACCTACGAGCAGTACTTC. It codes for CAWSSSGTTYEQYF.

This clone was picked up one time. The gene calls are TRBV2 and TRBJ1-1, with 9 bases matching TRBD1. The germline CDR1 and CDR2 sequences are SNHLY and FYNNEI. This CDR3 is 14 amino acids long. V lost 7 bases to trimming and J lost 3 bases; unmatched junction nucleotides: 6. CDR3 amino acids: CASTRQGGDTEAFF. DNA of the CDR3: TGTGCCAGCACAAGACAGGGGGGGGACACTGAAGCTTTCTTT.

V and J are TRBV27 and TRBJ2-5; 7 bases are a match to TRBD1. The CDR3 covers 14 residues. V trimming: 5 bases; J trimming: 6 bases; junction bases outside the gene matches: 9. The V gene's germline CDR1 is MNHEY and CDR2 SMNVEV (reference sequence). In DNA, the CDR3 is TGTGCCAGCAGTCACAGGGGTGCAGTTAAGACCCAGTACTTC. Protein sequence: CASSHRGAVKTQYF.

The rearrangement joins TRBV7-3 to TRBJ2-1; possibly TRBD1 for D (6 bases). V was shortened by 5 bases and J by 5 bases, with 16 bases between the two germline ends. CDR1 is SGHTA and CDR2 is FQGTGA in the germline V gene. The CDR3 has 15 residues. DNA of the CDR3: TGTGCCAGCAGCCCGTCGGCAAGGGGGAACAATGAGCAGTTCTTC. Residues: CASSPSARGNNEQFF.

The chain carries TRBV23-1 and TRBJ1-2; 9 positions match TRBD1. TRBV23-1 belongs to the ORF category, with a function that is uncertain. V gave up 8 bases and J gave up 3 bases; unmatched junction bases: 13. CDR3 size: 16 residues. The CDR3 DNA is TGCGCCAGCCCCATCCAGAACAGGGGGCCTTACTATGGCTACACCTTC. Amino acids: CASPIQNRGPYYGYTF.

The chain has TRBV18 and TRBJ1-2; D might be TRBD1 (6 bases). The CDR3 consists of 13 residues. CDR1 is KGHSH, CDR2 LQKENI, per germline. The V end was cut by 5 bases, the J end by 6 bases, with 13 bases between. Here the CDR3 DNA reads TGTGCCAGCTCAGAAGACAGGTTGAATGGCTACACCTTC. Translation gives CASSEDRLNGYTF.

The gene calls are TRBV5-1 and TRBJ2-2; TRBD2 aligns across 9 bases. Germline V gene lookup returns CDR1 SGHRS and CDR2 YFSETQ. Trimming took 6 bases from V and 1 from J; bases not matched to a gene: 13. This CDR3 is built from 18 residues. The CDR3 loop is CASTHGILAGMNTGELFF. CDR3 in DNA: TGCGCCAGCACCCACGGGATCCTAGCGGGGATGAACACCGGGGAGCTGTTTTTT.

CDR3 residues: CASSLSPGQVGGTEAFF. In DNA form, the CDR3 reads TGTGCCAGCAGTTTATCCCCGGGGCAGGTGGGAGGCACTGAAGCTTTCTTT. The rearrangement links TRBV27 to TRBJ1-1, with TRBD1 as a possible D gene (5 bases). This CDR3 region has 17 residues. V lost 0 bases, J lost 4 bases, and 18 bases lay in between. Per germline, CDR1 MNHEY and CDR2 SMNVEV (reference sequence).

The chain employs TRBV5-4 and TRBJ2-7; D unresolved. CDR1 SGHNT and CDR2 YYREEE come from the germline V gene (reference sequence). The CDR3 runs to 16 residues. Between the trimmed V and J ends, which lost 1 base and 2 bases, there was a span of 16 bases. The CDR3 nucleotides read TGTGCCAGCAGCTTGAGTGAAGTGCACTGGACCTACGAGCAGTACTTC. This translates into CASSLSEVHWTYEQYF.

This clone occurred a few times. The J gene is TRBJ1-4, the V gene TRBV2, with 9 bases fitting TRBD1. The CDR3 contains 14 residues. Germline trimming cut 5 bases from V and 8 bases from J; bases unmatched to any gene: 6. CDR1 and CDR2 from the germline V gene are SNHLY and FYNNEI. CDR3 DNA sequence: TGTGCCAGCAGTCAACAGGGGGCAAGGGAAAAACTGTTTTTT. It encodes CASSQQGAREKLFF. Complete variable domain (other parts from reference TRBV2 and TRBJ1-4): EPEVTQTPSHQVTQMGQEVILRCVPISNHLYFYWYRQILGQKVEFLVSFYNNEISEKSEIFDDQFSVERPDGSNFTLKIRSTKLEDSAMYFCASSQQGAREKLFFGSGTQLSVL.

The chain recombines TRBV5-4 with TRBJ2-7, with D tentatively TRBD1 (6 bases). The CDR3 runs to 13 residues. Trimming stripped 2 bases from V and 6 bases from J, with 12 bases between. The germline V gene encodes CDR1 SGHNT and CDR2 YYREEE (reference sequence). Here the CDR3 reads CASSFDRYREQYF. DNA of the CDR3: TGTGCCAGCAGCTTCGACAGGTATCGCGAGCAGTACTTC.

This clone has just one count. This rearrangement joins TRBV11-2 to TRBJ2-7; 9 nucleotides line up with TRBD1. This CDR3 comprises 13 residues. The germline V gene has CDR1 SGHAT and CDR2 FQNNGV. Unmatched junction bases numbered 7, after V lost 7 bases and J lost 6 bases. CDR3 region: CASIGQGLGEQYF. The CDR3 nucleotides are TGTGCCAGCATTGGACAGGGGCTTGGCGAGCAGTACTTC.